The 29 T cell receptor beta chains given below trace back to one sample, sequenced in a study of cytomegalovirus exposure and HLA in healthy donors. The PCR ran on 60 Vbeta and 13 Jbeta primers. Only in-frame clones appear in the TCRdb table, and some are missing; sequencing was by immunoSEQ multiplex PCR. The sample comprises about 170,000 clones, more than 75% of which are singletons, and around 2.5% rests with the top ten. Source material: PBMCs. These receptors were collected from a young man in good health and CMV-seropositive.

The chain has TRBV6-1 and TRBJ1-2, with 9 bases lining up with TRBD1. Trimming removed 7 bases from V and 5 bases from J; junction bases left unmatched: 8. The CDR3 sequence is 14 residues long. CDR1 MNHNS and CDR2 SASEGT come from the germline V gene. This CDR3 reads CASTLRTGVYGYTF. CDR3 nucleotides: TGTGCCAGCACCTTGAGGACAGGGGTGTATGGCTACACCTTC.

J is TRBJ2-1 and V is TRBV19, with TRBD1 as a possible D gene (7 bases). Germline V lookup: CDR1 LNHDA, CDR2 SQIVND (reference sequence). The V end was cut by 3 bases, the J end by 9 bases, with 9 bases between. This CDR3 region has 12 residues. The CDR3 bases are TGTGCCAGTAGTATGGAGGGGGCTGAGCAGTTCTTC. It is translated as CASSMEGAEQFF. Drawing the rest from reference TRBV19 and TRBJ2-1, the complete variable domain is DGGITQSPKYLFRKEGQNVTLSCEQNLNHDAMYWYRQDPGQGLRLIYYSQIVNDFQKGDIAEGYSVSREKKESFPLTVTSAQKNPTAFYLCASSMEGAEQFFGPGTRLTVL.

The V and J genes are TRBV2 and TRBJ2-3, with TRBD2 as a possible D gene (6 bases). V dropped 4 bases and J dropped 2 bases, with 7 bases sitting between them. Germline V lookup: CDR1 SNHLY, CDR2 FYNNEI. The CDR3 consists of 13 residues. The CDR3 nucleotides are TGTGCCAGCAGTGGGGGGGTCACAGATACGCAGTATTTT. Its translation is CASSGGVTDTQYF.

In this sample, this clone turned up a few times. V and J are TRBV4-3 and TRBJ1-4; the D is unclear. Trimming took off 2 bases at V and 6 bases at J, with 19 bases between the two ends. Per germline, CDR1 LGHNA and CDR2 YSLEER. This CDR3 spans 17 amino acids. CDR3 in amino acids: CASSQSAGRGGDEKLFF. DNA of the CDR3: TGCGCCAGCAGCCAAAGCGCCGGTCGGGGTGGGGATGAAAAACTGTTTTTT.

The chain joins TRBV6-6 to TRBJ1-5; no firm D call. This CDR3 has 13 residues. V shed 1 base and J shed 6 bases, with 7 bases lying between them. The germline V gene has CDR1 MNHNY and CDR2 SVGAGI (reference sequence). In nucleotides, the CDR3 is TGTGCCAGCAGTTACTACGGTGGTCAGCCCCAGCATTTT. Its protein is CASSYYGGQPQHF.

CDR3: CASSPRTGDNEQFF. The CDR3, as DNA: TGTGCCAGCTCACCAAGGACAGGGGACAATGAGCAGTTCTTC. The rearrangement joins TRBV18 to TRBJ2-1; 9 bases fit TRBD1. Germline V lookup: CDR1 KGHSH, CDR2 LQKENI. With 2 bases clipped from V and 5 bases from J, the junction kept 1 base outside the gene matches. CDR3 size: 14 residues.

The V and J genes are TRBV5-6 and TRBJ1-5; weak D call: TRBD1 (6 bases). Germline CDR1 SGHDT, CDR2 YYEEEE. V dropped 4 bases and J dropped 4 bases, with 24 bases sitting between them. This CDR3 region has 18 residues. The CDR3 here is CASSPRRGGGGFNQPQHF. As DNA, the CDR3 is TGTGCCAGCAGCCCACGGAGGGGAGGGGGAGGTTTTAATCAGCCCCAGCATTTT.

V usage is TRBV10-3 and J usage is TRBJ2-7; 9 bases line up with TRBD1. Germline V CDR1 and CDR2: ENHRY, SYGVKD. The CDR3 contains 16 residues. J lost 6 bases, V lost 2 bases, and 11 bases had no gene match. CDR3 DNA: TGTGCCATCAGTGAGCCGGACGGGACAGGGTCTGGCGAGCAGTACTTC. This encodes CAISEPDGTGSGEQYF.

The chain joins TRBV5-4 to TRBJ2-2; 9 bases map to TRBD1. This CDR3 is built from 18 residues. The V gene's germline CDR1 is SGHNT and CDR2 YYREEE (reference sequence). Trimming at V came to 4 bases and at J to 5 bases, leaving 15 bases not matched to a gene. The CDR3 DNA reads TGTGCCAGCAGCCCAAAGAGCCAGACAGGGGGAAGGACCGGGGAGCTGTTTTTT. The encoded protein is CASSPKSQTGGRTGELFF.

The chain employs TRBV6-6 and TRBJ2-2; 7 nucleotides align to TRBD2. J was trimmed by 4 bases and V by 0 bases; bases with no gene match: 5. CDR1 is MNHNY and CDR2 is SVGAGI in the germline V gene (reference sequence). The CDR3 spans 16 residues. The DNA of the CDR3 is TGTGCCAGCAGTTACTCTCCTAGCGGAATCACCGGGGAGCTGTTTTTT. It specifies CASSYSPSGITGELFF.

The genes are TRBV27 and TRBJ1-2; no firm D call. The CDR3 runs to 15 residues. In germline, CDR1 is MNHEY, CDR2 SMNVEV (reference sequence). V lost 4 bases and J lost 4, with 16 bases in between. CDR3 loop: CASSSSRGPLYGYTF. DNA of the CDR3: TGTGCCAGCAGTTCCTCGAGAGGTCCCCTCTATGGCTACACCTTC.

This clone was observed a single time. The chain uses TRBV7-9 and TRBJ2-7; 9 nucleotides agree with TRBD1. CDR1 and CDR2 (germline): SEHNR, FQNEAQ (reference sequence). This CDR3 has 15 residues. The CDR3 DNA follows: TGTTCCATCACCCACGGGGACAGGGTCGTCCACGAGCAGTACGTC. It specifies CSITHGDRVVHEQYV.

The sample holds a few counts of this clone. The V and J genes are TRBV18 and TRBJ1-4; D is unclear. This CDR3 has 12 amino acids. V dropped 3 bases and J dropped 6 bases, with 5 bases sitting between them. Per germline, CDR1 KGHSH and CDR2 LQKENI. The CDR3 is CASSPSHEKLFF. CDR3 bases: TGTGCCAGCTCACCGAGCCATGAAAAACTGTTTTTT.

This clone was recorded once. This sequence joins TRBV7-2 and TRBJ1-5; D gene uncertain. V lost 1 base, J lost 4 bases, and 8 bases lay in between. CDR1 is SGHTA, CDR2 FQGNSA, per germline. This CDR3 comprises 14 residues. This CDR3 reads CASSLGAGNQPQHF. CDR3 DNA: TGTGCCAGCAGCTTAGGTGCCGGGAATCAGCCCCAGCATTTT.

As DNA, the CDR3 is TGTGCCAGCAGCTTAGCTCCTCTGAACACCGGGGAGCTGTTTTTT. It is translated as CASSLAPLNTGELFF. The rearrangement links TRBV7-2 to TRBJ2-2, with no clear D. Trimming pared 0 bases from V and 1 base from J, leaving 6 bases between. Germline V gene sequence: CDR1 SGHTA, CDR2 FQGNSA. The CDR3 sequence is 15 residues long.

This clone was seen only a few times. This chain links TRBV6-5 with TRBJ2-2; D is unclear. The CDR3 covers 12 residues. Germline V lookup: CDR1 MNHEY, CDR2 SVGAGI. V was pared by 2 bases and J by 4 bases, with 2 bases between. The CDR3 loop reads CASSYLTGELFF. CDR3 coding DNA: TGTGCCAGCAGTTACCTCACCGGGGAGCTGTTTTTT.

The CDR3 DNA sequence: TGTGCCAGCAGGTTGACAGCTAACTCCTACGAGCAGTACTTC. It encodes CASRLTANSYEQYF. The rearrangement uses TRBV11-1 and TRBJ2-7, with D possibly being TRBD1 (5 bases). The germline V gene encodes CDR1 SGHAT and CDR2 FQDESV (reference sequence). The V end lost 6 bases, the J end lost 0 bases, and 12 bases lay between the germline ends. This CDR3 contains 14 residues.

The V and J genes are TRBV5-1 and TRBJ2-3; possibly TRBD2 for D (6 bases). This CDR3 region has 17 residues. Germline lookup yields CDR1 SGHRS and CDR2 YFSETQ. V lost 4 bases to trimming and J lost 0 bases, with 18 bases between them. The DNA of the CDR3 is TGCGCCAGCAGCCCTCTTCCCCCCGGGACTAGCACAGATACGCAGTATTTT. This codes for CASSPLPPGTSTDTQYF.

The V call is TRBV5-6, the J call TRBJ2-1; D gene uncertain. Per the germline V gene, CDR1 is SGHDT and CDR2 is YYEEEE. This CDR3 is built from 12 residues. Trimming cost V 2 bases and J 7 bases, with 7 bases left between them. Written as DNA, the CDR3 is TGTGCCAGCAGCTTAATTTTAAATGAGCAGTTCTTC. Translated, it gives CASSLILNEQFF.

V gene TRBV7-6 combines with J gene TRBJ2-2; 8 nucleotides line up with TRBD1. V lost 5 bases and J lost 3; bases outside the gene matches: 5. This CDR3 region has 15 residues. Germline CDR1 is SGHVS and CDR2 is FNYEAQ. CDR3 nucleotides: TGTGCCAGCAGCGCGGACAGGGTCTACACCGGGGAGCTGTTTTTT. Its translation is CASSADRVYTGELFF.

The CDR3 DNA reads as TGTGCCAGCAGTTACTCGATACTTTTCCGGGGGGCTGGCTACACCTTC. It is translated as CASSYSILFRGAGYTF. This chain links TRBV6-5 with TRBJ1-2, with D possibly being TRBD1 (6 bases). CDR3 length equals 16 residues. The germline V and J ends were trimmed by 0 bases and 7 bases, with 18 bases remaining between them. The germline V gene has CDR1 MNHEY and CDR2 SVGAGI.

This sequence joins TRBV4-1 and TRBJ1-2; D possibly corresponds to TRBD1 (5 bases). The CDR3 spans 13 residues. Trimming stripped 4 bases from V and 4 bases from J, with 10 bases between. Germline V CDR1 and CDR2: MGHRA, YSYEKL. This CDR3 is CASSPTVLYGYTF. CDR3 nucleotides: TGCGCCAGCAGCCCGACAGTTCTCTATGGCTACACCTTC.

The rearrangement uses TRBV5-4 and TRBJ2-5, with 12 bases fitting TRBD2. The J call could be wrong; TRBJ2-7 is a better fit for the DNA end. The CDR3 is 15 residues long. Germline V gene lookup returns CDR1 SGHNT and CDR2 YYREEE (reference sequence). CDR3 DNA sequence: TGTGCCAGCAGCGCCGGACTAGCGGGGCTATACGAGCAGTACTTC. As protein: CASSAGLAGLYEQYF.

The V gene is TRBV29-1, the J gene TRBJ2-3, with 10 bases fitting TRBD2. Trimming removed 1 base from V and 1 base from J; junction bases left unmatched: 11. The CDR3 runs 18 residues. CDR1 SQVTM and CDR2 ANQGSEA come from the germline V gene. The CDR3 spells CSVEARRTGTSGTDTQYF. CDR3 nucleotide sequence: TGCAGCGTTGAAGCCCGACGAACGGGGACTAGCGGCACAGATACGCAGTATTTT.

This clone was counted between two and nine times. The gene calls are TRBV5-6 and TRBJ2-7, with D possibly matching TRBD2 (7 bases). Per germline, CDR1 SGHDT and CDR2 YYEEEE. The V and J ends lost 2 bases and 7 bases respectively, with 16 bases between them. The CDR3 extends over 14 amino acids. CDR3 nucleotides: TGTGCCAGCAGCTTAAGTGGGGGGGCGGAGGAGCAGTACTTC. This codes for CASSLSGGAEEQYF.

The chain carries TRBV7-9 and TRBJ2-1; 12 positions match TRBD2. This CDR3 has 17 residues. Germline CDR1 is SEHNR and CDR2 is FQNEAQ (reference sequence). V shed 1 base and J 7 bases; nucleotides not matched to a gene: 8. The CDR3 here is CASSLGPASGRVNEQFF. The CDR3 nucleotides are TGTGCCAGCAGCTTAGGTCCCGCTAGCGGGAGGGTTAATGAGCAGTTCTTC.

This sequence joins TRBV6-1 and TRBJ1-1; tentative D call: TRBD1 (6 bases). This CDR3 contains 13 residues. The V gene's germline CDR1 is MNHNS and CDR2 SASEGT. Trimming cost V 5 bases and J 3 bases, with 10 bases left between them. CDR3 nucleotides: TGTGCCAGCAGTACAGGGATGGACACTGAAGCTTTCTTT. The encoded protein is CASSTGMDTEAFF.

The V call is TRBV5-1, the J call TRBJ2-3, with 7 bases identical to TRBD1. Per the germline V gene, CDR1 is SGHRS and CDR2 is YFSETQ. CDR3 length: 14 amino acids. The J segment lost 2 bases and the V segment lost 3 bases, leaving 3 bases of the junction unmatched. CDR3 sequence: CASSSGQYTDTQYF. In DNA, the CDR3 is TGCGCCAGCAGCTCGGGACAGTACACAGATACGCAGTATTTT.

The chain is built from TRBV5-6 and TRBJ2-1, with 11 nucleotides matching TRBD2. Germline CDR1 reads SGHDT; CDR2 reads YYEEEE. This CDR3 is 17 amino acids long. The V segment lost 4 bases and the J segment 8 bases; nucleotides outside the gene matches: 14. CDR3 coding DNA: TGTGCCAGCAGCACAACTAGCGGGAGATTAAGTTGGGATGAGCAGTTCTTC. It specifies CASSTTSGRLSWDEQFF.